This TCR beta chain was captured by sequencing in a study of blood T cell repertoires in COVID-19. Turning to the study itself: Sites in the United States, Italy and Spain provided acute and convalescent COVID-19 samples. Nucleic acid was either cDNA or gDNA, and it came from T cells, B-cell-depleted T cells, or PBMCs.

Membership in each cohort depended on participant-reported clinical history. Germline V gene sequence: CDR1 MGHRA, CDR2 YSYEKL. J was trimmed by 5 bases and V by 4 bases; bases with no gene match: 9. The CDR3 runs to 16 residues. How the authors handled the data: Amplification of reference gene primers was used by the study to estimate nucleated cell counts. Some clones are missing from TCRdb's copy, which holds only in-frame ones; the method was immunoSEQ multiplex PCR. That table supplies the V and J calls and clone size; D and trimming were determined from the DNA. The data contain 220,000 or so clones, 70% to 90% of them singletons.

V gene TRBV4-1 combines with J gene TRBJ2-2, with 8 bases identical to TRBD2. Sequencing used PBMCs or T cells enriched from blood (not recorded which). This sequence was found in a man aged 50 or older who had been exposed to COVID-19. For the CDR3, the DNA is TGCGCCAGCAGCCGCTGGGGGACTAGGACGACCGGGGAGCTGTTTTTT. Its translation: CASSRWGTRTTGELFF.